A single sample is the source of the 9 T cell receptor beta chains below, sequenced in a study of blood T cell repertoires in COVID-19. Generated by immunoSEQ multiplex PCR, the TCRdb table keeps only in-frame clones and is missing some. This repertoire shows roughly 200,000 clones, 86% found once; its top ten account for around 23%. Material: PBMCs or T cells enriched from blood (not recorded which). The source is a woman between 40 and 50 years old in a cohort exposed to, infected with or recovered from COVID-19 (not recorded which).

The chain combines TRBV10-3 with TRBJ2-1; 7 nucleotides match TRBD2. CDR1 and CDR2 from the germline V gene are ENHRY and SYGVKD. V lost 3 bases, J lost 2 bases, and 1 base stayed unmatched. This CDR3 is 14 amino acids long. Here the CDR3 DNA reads TGTGCCATCAGTGATCGGGGGGCCTACAATGAGCAGTTCTTC. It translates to CAISDRGAYNEQFF.

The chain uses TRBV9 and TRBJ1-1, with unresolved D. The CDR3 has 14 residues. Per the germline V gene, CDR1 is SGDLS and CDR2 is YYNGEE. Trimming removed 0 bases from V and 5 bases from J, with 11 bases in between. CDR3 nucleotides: TGTGCCAGCAGCGTAGGACAAGCAACAACTGAAGCTTTCTTT. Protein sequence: CASSVGQATTEAFF.

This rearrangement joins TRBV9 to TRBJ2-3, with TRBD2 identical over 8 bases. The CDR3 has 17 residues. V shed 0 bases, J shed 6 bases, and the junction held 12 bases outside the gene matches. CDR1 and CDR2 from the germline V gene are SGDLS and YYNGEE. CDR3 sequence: CASSVEETSVGVDTQYF. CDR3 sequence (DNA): TGTGCCAGCAGCGTAGAAGAGACTAGCGTCGGAGTGGATACGCAGTATTTT.

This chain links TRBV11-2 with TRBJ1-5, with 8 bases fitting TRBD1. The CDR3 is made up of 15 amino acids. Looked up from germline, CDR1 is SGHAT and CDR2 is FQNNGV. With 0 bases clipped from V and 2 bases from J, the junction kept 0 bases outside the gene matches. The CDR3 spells CASSLEDRGNQPQHF. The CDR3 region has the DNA TGTGCCAGCAGCTTAGAGGACAGGGGCAATCAGCCCCAGCATTTT.

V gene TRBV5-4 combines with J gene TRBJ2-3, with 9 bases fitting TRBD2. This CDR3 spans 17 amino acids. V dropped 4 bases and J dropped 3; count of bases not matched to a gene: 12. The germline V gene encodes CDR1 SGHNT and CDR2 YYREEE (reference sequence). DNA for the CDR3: TGTGCCAGCAGCCCACAACTGGGCGGGGGGGGGACAGATACGCAGTATTTT. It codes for CASSPQLGGGGTDTQYF.

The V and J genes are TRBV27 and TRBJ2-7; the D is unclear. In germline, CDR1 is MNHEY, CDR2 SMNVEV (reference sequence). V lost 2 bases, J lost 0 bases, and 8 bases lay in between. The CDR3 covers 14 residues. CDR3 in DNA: TGTGCCAGCAGTTTACGGTATCGCTCCTACGAGCAGTACTTC. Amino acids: CASSLRYRSYEQYF.

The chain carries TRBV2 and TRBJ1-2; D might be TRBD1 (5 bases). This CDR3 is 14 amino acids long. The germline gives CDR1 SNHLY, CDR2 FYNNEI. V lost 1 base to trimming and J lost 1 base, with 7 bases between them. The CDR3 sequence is CASSEGGVNYGYTF. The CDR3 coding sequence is TGTGCCAGCAGTGAAGGGGGGGTTAACTATGGCTACACCTTC. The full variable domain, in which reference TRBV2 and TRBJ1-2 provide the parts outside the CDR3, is EPEVTQTPSHQVTQMGQEVILRCVPISNHLYFYWYRQILGQKVEFLVSFYNNEISEKSEIFDDQFSVERPDGSNFTLKIRSTKLEDSAMYFCASSEGGVNYGYTFGSGTRLTVV.

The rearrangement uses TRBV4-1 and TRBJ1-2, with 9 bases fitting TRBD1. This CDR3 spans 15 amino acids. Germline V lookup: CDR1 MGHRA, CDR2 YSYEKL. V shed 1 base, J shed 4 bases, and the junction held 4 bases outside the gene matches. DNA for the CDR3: TGCGCCAGCAGCCAAGCAGGGACAGGGATCTATGGCTACACCTTC. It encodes CASSQAGTGIYGYTF.

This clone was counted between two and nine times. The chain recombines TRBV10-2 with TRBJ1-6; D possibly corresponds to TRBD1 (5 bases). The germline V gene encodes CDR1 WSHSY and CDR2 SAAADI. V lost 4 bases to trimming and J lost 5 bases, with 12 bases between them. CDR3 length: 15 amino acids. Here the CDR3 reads CASSVSGADNSPLHF. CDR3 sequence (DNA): TGCGCCAGCAGTGTTTCTGGGGCTGATAATTCACCCCTCCACTTT.